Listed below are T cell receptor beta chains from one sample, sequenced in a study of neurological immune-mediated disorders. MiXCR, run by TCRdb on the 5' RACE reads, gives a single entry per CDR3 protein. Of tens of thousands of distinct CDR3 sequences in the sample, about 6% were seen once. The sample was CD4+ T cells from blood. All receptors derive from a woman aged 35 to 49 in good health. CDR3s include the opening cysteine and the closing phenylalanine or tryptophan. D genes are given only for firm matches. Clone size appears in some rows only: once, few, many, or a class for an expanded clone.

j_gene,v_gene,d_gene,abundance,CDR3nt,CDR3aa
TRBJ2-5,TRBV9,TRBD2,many,TGTGCCAGCAGCGTTAGCGGGAGTGGTCAAGAGACCCAGTACTTC,CASSVSGSGQETQYF
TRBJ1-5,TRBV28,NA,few,TGTGCCAGCAGTTGGATGGGGGCTCAGCCCCAGCATTTT,CASSWMGAQPQHF
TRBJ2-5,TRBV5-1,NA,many,TGCGCCAGCAGCTTGGGGGTCGGTGGACAAGAGACCCAGTACTTC,CASSLGVGGQETQYF
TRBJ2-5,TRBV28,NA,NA,TGTGCCAGCAGTTTGACAAAAGCGGACCGGGAGACCCAGTACTTC,CASSLTKADRETQYF
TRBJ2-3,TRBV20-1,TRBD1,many,TGCAGTGCTCGCTCCGGGACAGGGGGAGATACGCAGTATTTT,CSARSGTGGDTQYF
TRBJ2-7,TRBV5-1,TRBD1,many,TGCGCCAGCAGCTTGGGACAGGGGGTTACCTACGAGCAGTACTTC,CASSLGQGVTYEQYF
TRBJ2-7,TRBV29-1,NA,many,TGCAGCGTTGAGGGGCCCTCCGCCGAGCAGTACTTC,CSVEGPSAEQYF
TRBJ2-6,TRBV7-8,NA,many,TGTGCCAGCACCACCCCCCCCCGGGGGCTCAGTTGGGGGGCCAACGTCCTGACTTTC,CASTTPPRGLSWGANVLTF
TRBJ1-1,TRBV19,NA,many,TGTGCCAGTAGTAGGCCCTCAAGGAACACTGAAGCTTTCTTT,CASSRPSRNTEAFF
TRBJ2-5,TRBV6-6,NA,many,TGTGCCAGCACCCCACGCAAGGGATACGAGACCCAGTACTTC,CASTPRKGYETQYF
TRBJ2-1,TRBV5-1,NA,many,TGCGCCAGCAGCTTTAGCGGCCTGAGCTCCTACAATGAGCAGTTCTTC,CASSFSGLSSYNEQFF
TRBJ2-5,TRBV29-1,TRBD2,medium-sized,TGCAGCGTTGAAGAGACGAGAGCGGGAGCGGAGACCCAGTACTTC,CSVEETRAGAETQYF
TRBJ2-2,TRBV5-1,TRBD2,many,TGCGCCAGCACCTCGAACGCGGGAGGGGCCGCCGGGGAGCTGTTTTTT,CASTSNAGGAAGELFF
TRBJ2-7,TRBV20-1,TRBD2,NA,TGCAGTGCTAGAGGATCGACTAGCGGAACCGAGGCCTACGAGCAGTACTTC,CSARGSTSGTEAYEQYF
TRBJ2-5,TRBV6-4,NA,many,TGTGCCAGCAGCCGGGAGTGGGAAGAGACCCAGTACTTC,CASSREWEETQYF
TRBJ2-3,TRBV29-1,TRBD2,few,TGCAGCGTTGGAGGGGCGGGAGTGATAGATACGCAGTATTTT,CSVGGAGVIDTQYF
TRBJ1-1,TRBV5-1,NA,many,TGCGCCAGCAGCTTGAGTGGGGACTTGAGATCGGCTTTCTTT,CASSLSGDLRSAFF
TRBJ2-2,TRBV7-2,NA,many,TGTGCCAGCAGCTTGATATATACCGGGGAGCTGTTTTTT,CASSLIYTGELFF
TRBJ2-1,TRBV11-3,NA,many,TGTGCCAGCAGCTTAGCGGGGTCCGGGAGTGTCCACAATGAGCAGTTCTTC,CASSLAGSGSVHNEQFF
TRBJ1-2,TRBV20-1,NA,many,TGCAGTGCTAGAAAGGTCGACGGAAGCTATGGCTACACCTTC,CSARKVDGSYGYTF
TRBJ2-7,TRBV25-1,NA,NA,TGTGCCAGCAGTGTAGCGGACAGACCCTACGAGCAGTACTTC,CASSVADRPYEQYF
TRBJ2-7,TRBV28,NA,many,TGTGCCAGCAGTTCGGGTCAGTCGAACCAGTACTTC,CASSSGQSNQYF
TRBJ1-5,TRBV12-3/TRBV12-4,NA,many,TGTGCCAGCAGTTTCGGCGGCCTCAATCAGCCCCAGCATTTT,CASSFGGLNQPQHF
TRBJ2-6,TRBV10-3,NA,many,TGTGCCATCAGTGCTCCCATGGACAGACCTCGCCCTGGGGCCAACGTCCTGACTTTC,CAISAPMDRPRPGANVLTF
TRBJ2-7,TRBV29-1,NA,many,TGCAGCGTTGAACATTCCTACGAGCAGTACTTC,CSVEHSYEQYF
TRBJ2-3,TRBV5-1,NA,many,TGCGCCAGCAGCAAAGAACGGGCAACCCAGAGGGATACGCAGTATTTT,CASSKERATQRDTQYF
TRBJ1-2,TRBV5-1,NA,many,TGCGCCAGCAGACGTTCAGGGGCGGACTATGGCTACACCTTC,CASRRSGADYGYTF
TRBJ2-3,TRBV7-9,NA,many,TGTGCCAGCAGCTGGGGCACAGATACGCAGTATTTT,CASSWGTDTQYF
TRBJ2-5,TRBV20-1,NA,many,TGCAGCTCCGGGACACCTGGCCAAGAGACCCAGTACTTC,CSSGTPGQETQYF
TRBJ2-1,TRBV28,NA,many,TGTGCCAGCAGTCCCGCCCTCGATAGAGATGAGCAGTTCTTC,CASSPALDRDEQFF
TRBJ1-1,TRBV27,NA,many,TGTGCCAGCAGAACGGACGGAGCGAACACTGAAGCTTTCTTT,CASRTDGANTEAFF
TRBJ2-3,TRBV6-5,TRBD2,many,TGTGCCAGCAGTTTAGCGGGAGTGGGCACAGATACGCAGTATTTT,CASSLAGVGTDTQYF
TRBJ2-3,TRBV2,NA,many,TGTGCCAGCAGTGAAAATGGATATACGCAGTATTTT,CASSENGYTQYF
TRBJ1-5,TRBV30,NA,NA,TGTGCCTGGACCAAGGGAGGGCCTAATCAGCCCCAGCATTTT,CAWTKGGPNQPQHF
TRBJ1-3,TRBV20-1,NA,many,TGCAGTGCTAGAGTCGGGGAACAGGGATCGCTCAACACCATATATTTT,CSARVGEQGSLNTIYF
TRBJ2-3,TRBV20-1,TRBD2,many,TGCAGTGGGGAGCGGGAGGTCGGTACGCAGTATTTT,CSGEREVGTQYF
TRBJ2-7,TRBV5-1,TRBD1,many,TGCGCCAGCAGCTTACGACAGGGGGCCTACGAGCAGTACTTC,CASSLRQGAYEQYF
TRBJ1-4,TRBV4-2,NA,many,TGTGCCAGCAGCCAAGATTGGCCCGGAAAACTGTTTTTT,CASSQDWPGKLFF
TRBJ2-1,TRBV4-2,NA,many,TGTGCCAGCAGCCTAGGCGGGGGCGGCCAGCAGTTCTTC,CASSLGGGGQQFF
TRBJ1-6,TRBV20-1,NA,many,TGCAGTGCTAACCAAAAGGTTGATTCACCCCTCCACTTT,CSANQKVDSPLHF
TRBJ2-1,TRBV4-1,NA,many,TGCGCCAGCAGCCAAACACCGGGATTGGGAGAGCAGTTCTTC,CASSQTPGLGEQFF
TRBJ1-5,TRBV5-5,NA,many,TGTGCCAGCAGCTTGTCGGGCCTAGGCAATCAGCCCCAGCATTTT,CASSLSGLGNQPQHF
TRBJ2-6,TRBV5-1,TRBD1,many,TGCGCCAGCAGCTTGGGCAGGGGGCAAGGAGGGGCCAACGTCCTGACTTTC,CASSLGRGQGGANVLTF
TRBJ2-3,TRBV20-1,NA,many,TGCAGTGCTTCCACAGGAGCTGGGAGCACAGATACGCAGTATTTT,CSASTGAGSTDTQYF